This T cell receptor beta chain is drawn from a study of CD8+ T cells in alopecia areata. cDNA serving as the sequencing template came from extracted, reverse transcribed RNA. Produced via immunoSEQ multiplex PCR; TCRdb's table is partial and in-frame only. The table lists about 30,000 clones, about three fifths of them singletons. There are 14 residues in the CDR3. CDR1 is MGHRA and CDR2 is YSYEKL in the germline V gene. V was shortened by 0 bases and J by 4 bases, with 9 bases between the two germline ends. This sequence was found in a human donor with alopecia areata. The chain recombines TRBV4-1 with TRBJ1-1; D remains ambiguous. Sequenced material: NKG2D-high CD8+ T cells sorted from blood. CDR3 sequence (DNA): TGCGCCAGCAGCCAAGAGTCGGCGCTCACTGAAGCTTTCTTT. The encoded protein is CASSQESALTEAFF.